This TCR beta chain was profiled in a study of cytomegalovirus exposure and HLA in healthy donors. Assay used: immunoSEQ multiplex PCR; TCRdb lists only in-frame clones, some missing. This table has fewer than 200,000 clones, roughly 86% appearing once. Germline-derived CDR1 and CDR2 are SNHLY and FYNNEI. CDR3 length: 13 residues. J was trimmed by 1 base and V by 6 bases; bases with no gene match: 3. As for this clone: Its specificity is not known.

The donors belonged to the approximately 120-subject validation cohort, separate from the 666-subject first cohort. The study, taken as a whole, reports: Fewer than 200 TCR beta chains were listed as cytomegalovirus-associated. The authors confirmed in vitro that a few CMV-associated chains were specific for CMV antigens.

V and J are TRBV2 and TRBJ2-7, with 7 bases that match TRBD1. This receptor was identified in a young man in good health and CMV-seropositive. Sequenced: PBMCs. The CDR3 DNA reads as TGTGCCAGCAGCGGGACAGCTTCCTACGAGCAGTACTTC. Protein sequence: CASSGTASYEQYF.